This T cell receptor beta chain derives from a study of T cell changes during pregnancy in multiple sclerosis. Germline CDR1 reads SGDLS; CDR2 reads YYNGEE. V was clipped by 4 bases and J by 4 bases, with 20 bases between them. This CDR3 has 17 amino acids. Libraries were prepared by immunoSEQ multiplex PCR; TCRdb keeps only in-frame clonotypes and omits some of them. The sample holds 20,000 to 25,000 clones, around 86% seen once. This receptor was obtained from a female donor in good health, enrolled as a control in a pregnancy study. Sequences were derived from CD8+ T cells from peripheral blood mononuclear cells, sampled in the first trimester of pregnancy. The genes are TRBV9 and TRBJ2-2; D may be TRBD1 (6 bases). CDR3 sequence reads: CASSPRPYSGATGELFF. CDR3 nucleotides: TGTGCCAGCAGCCCAAGGCCTTACTCAGGGGCCACCGGGGAGCTGTTTTTT.